The 26 T cell receptor beta chains presented below share a single source sample, sequenced in a study of blood T cell repertoires in COVID-19. The assay was immunoSEQ multiplex PCR, and TCRdb's table has in-frame clones only and misses some. Seen here are 120,000 to 150,000 clones, around 88% observed once, and the top ten hold 25% to 30%. Sequencing used peripheral blood. The receptors come from a human donor in a cohort sampled during active COVID-19.

The chain has TRBV6-5 and TRBJ1-5, with D perhaps matching TRBD1 (5 bases). The ends were cut back, 4 bases at V and 4 bases at J, with 11 bases in the middle. The germline gives CDR1 MNHEY, CDR2 SVGAGI. The CDR3 is 14 residues long. CDR3 bases: TGTGCCAGCAGTTGGGTGGCAGGGAATCAGCCCCAGCATTTT. Its translation: CASSWVAGNQPQHF.

J is TRBJ2-3 and V is TRBV5-4, with 8 positions matching TRBD1. Germline V gene sequence: CDR1 SGHNT, CDR2 YYREEE (reference sequence). This CDR3 is 16 amino acids long. V shed 6 bases and J 5 bases; nucleotides not matched to a gene: 14. The DNA of the CDR3 is TGTGCCAGCACCCCAATCGGACAGGGTGTTAAAGATACGCAGTATTTT. Translated: CASTPIGQGVKDTQYF.

This sequence joins TRBV9 and TRBJ1-1; 8 nucleotides align to TRBD1. The ends lost 4 bases at V and 10 bases at J; junction bases unmatched: 9. This CDR3 contains 13 residues. The germline V gene has CDR1 SGDLS and CDR2 YYNGEE. CDR3 amino acids: CASSPFSQGGAFF. Here the CDR3 DNA reads TGTGCCAGCAGCCCATTCTCACAGGGGGGAGCTTTCTTT.

The chain links TRBV18 to TRBJ2-3; possible D gene TRBD2, 6 bases. Germline loops: CDR1 KGHSH, CDR2 LQKENI. V was shortened by 3 bases and J by 6 bases, with 13 bases between the two germline ends. This CDR3 region has 14 residues. The CDR3 DNA sequence: TGTGCCAGCTCACCGGGGGGATCACGGGATACGCAGTATTTT. This translates into CASSPGGSRDTQYF.

V is TRBV11-2 and J is TRBJ2-3, with a weak D call TRBD2 (6 bases). Trimming took 5 bases from V and 1 from J, leaving 10 bases between them. The CDR3 runs to 14 residues. Per germline, CDR1 SGHAT and CDR2 FQNNGV. CDR3 sequence reads: CASSPRRGTDTQYF. The CDR3 DNA is TGTGCCAGCAGCCCCCGGAGGGGCACAGATACGCAGTATTTT.

The chain couples TRBV30 to TRBJ1-2; 7 positions match TRBD1. The CDR3 consists of 14 residues. J was trimmed by 2 bases and V by 4 bases; bases with no gene match: 7. CDR1 GTSNPN and CDR2 SVGIG come from the germline V gene (reference sequence). As DNA, the CDR3 is TGTGCCTGGACTGGGACAGCCCGAAACTATGGCTACACCTTC. Translating it yields CAWTGTARNYGYTF.

The chain couples TRBV27 to TRBJ2-7; 8 bases fit TRBD1. The CDR3 contains 14 residues. CDR1 is MNHEY and CDR2 is SMNVEV in the germline V gene (reference sequence). With V trimmed by 6 bases and J by 6 bases, 10 bases remained unmatched. The CDR3 here is CASSLRDRRAEQYF. Written as DNA, the CDR3 is TGTGCCAGCAGCCTGCGGGACAGGCGGGCCGAGCAGTACTTC.

The chain couples TRBV5-1 to TRBJ2-2, with D tentatively TRBD1 (5 bases). V lost 0 bases to trimming and J lost 3 bases, with 9 bases between them. CDR1 SGHRS and CDR2 YFSETQ come from the germline V gene. This CDR3 comprises 15 residues. DNA for the CDR3: TGCGCCAGCAGCTTGGGTCAGGGCTACACCGGGGAGCTGTTTTTT. Translated: CASSLGQGYTGELFF.

The chain uses TRBV4-3 and TRBJ2-7, with D perhaps matching TRBD2 (7 bases). V shed 6 bases and J shed 4 bases, with 13 bases lying between them. Germline CDR1 LGHNA, CDR2 YSLEER. The CDR3 is made up of 13 amino acids. The CDR3 spells CASRGGLGYEQYF. In DNA, the CDR3 is TGCGCCAGCAGGGGGGGGCTCGGGTACGAGCAGTACTTC.

The chain recombines TRBV19 with TRBJ2-7; TRBD1 agrees at 7 bases. The CDR3 has 14 amino acids. After removal of 2 bases from V and 1 base from J, the junction contained 2 bases not matched to a gene. Germline V CDR1 and CDR2: LNHDA, SQIVND (reference sequence). Here the CDR3 DNA reads TGTGCCAGTAGTATAACAGGGGTGTCCTACGAGCAGTACTTC. It translates to CASSITGVSYEQYF.

This chain links TRBV7-9 with TRBJ1-6, with TRBD1 matching 7 bases. Germline V gives CDR1 SEHNR, CDR2 FQNEAQ (reference sequence). The V gene end was trimmed by 1 base and the J gene end by 3 bases; junction bases not matched to a gene: 6. This CDR3 spans 17 amino acids. CDR3 nucleotide sequence: TGTGCCAGCAGCTTAGACAGCAGGGGGTTCTATAATTCACCCCTCCACTTT. Its protein product is CASSLDSRGFYNSPLHF.

The chain recombines TRBV3-1 (or the pseudogene TRBV3-2) with TRBJ1-4, with 9 bases that match TRBD1. With 4 bases clipped from V and 0 bases from J, the junction kept 6 bases outside the gene matches. Germline assignment: CDR1 LGHDT and CDR2 YNNKEL (reference sequence). The CDR3 spans 17 residues. Here the CDR3 DNA reads TGTGCCAGCAGCCTGACCGGGACAGGGACAACTAATGAAAAACTGTTTTTT. This encodes CASSLTGTGTTNEKLFF.

The V and J genes are TRBV12-3 or TRBV12-4 and TRBJ1-1; D perhaps matches TRBD1 (6 bases). The CDR3 covers 13 residues. With 2 bases removed from V and 4 bases from J, the gap between germline ends came to 8 bases. CDR3 amino acids: CASSLQGPTEAFF. CDR3 DNA sequence: TGTGCCAGCAGTTTACAGGGGCCCACTGAAGCTTTCTTT.

This clone was seen only a few times. The chain combines TRBV7-9 with TRBJ2-1; 9 bases match TRBD1. The CDR3 contains 15 residues. In germline, CDR1 is SEHNR, CDR2 FQNEAQ (reference sequence). V shed 0 bases, J shed 7 bases, and the junction held 4 bases outside the gene matches. DNA of the CDR3: TGTGCCAGCAGCTTAGCGGGACAGGGCATTAATGAGCAGTTCTTC. Protein sequence: CASSLAGQGINEQFF. Variable domain in full (rest from reference TRBV7-9 and TRBJ2-1): DTGVSQNPRHKITKRGQNVTFRCDPISEHNRLYWYRQTLGQGPEFLTYFQNEAQLEKSRLLSDRFSAERPKGSFSTLEIQRTEQGDSAMYLCASSLAGQGINEQFFGPGTRLTVL.

The CDR3 here is CASSLGTGIDTDTQYF. The CDR3 DNA reads as TGCGCCAGCAGCTTGGGTACAGGGATCGACACAGATACGCAGTATTTT. The gene calls are TRBV5-1 and TRBJ2-3; possibly TRBD1 for D (6 bases). This CDR3 contains 16 residues. Germline values: CDR1 SGHRS, CDR2 YFSETQ. Trimming took 0 bases from V and 2 from J, leaving 13 bases between them.

The rearrangement joins TRBV9 to TRBJ2-1; the match to TRBD2 covers 8 bases. The CDR3 spans 16 residues. Germline CDR1 and CDR2: SGDLS and YYNGEE. V was clipped by 4 bases and J by 2 bases; unmatched bases: 8. The CDR3 region has the DNA TGTGCCAGCAGCCCCCGACTAGCGATCCCCTACAATGAGCAGTTCTTC. Translating it yields CASSPRLAIPYNEQFF.

This clone was seen a few times. J is TRBJ2-7 and V is TRBV21-1; the table's D call, TRBD1, has no DNA check behind it. TRBV21-1 is listed as a pseudogene. This CDR3 has 15 residues. CDR3 amino acids: CASGAVGDTFYEQYF. The CDR3 coding sequence is TGTGCCAGCGGTGCGGTTGGGGACACCTTCTACGAGCAGTACTTC.

The rearrangement uses TRBV20-1 and TRBJ1-5; D may be TRBD1 (5 bases). The germline CDR1 and CDR2 sequences are DFQATT and SNEGSKA (reference sequence). The CDR3 has 12 amino acids. Trimming stripped 6 bases from V and 6 bases from J, with 12 bases between. This CDR3 reads CSASPQGQPQHF. Here the CDR3 DNA reads TGCAGTGCCAGTCCCCAGGGTCAGCCCCAGCATTTT.

V is TRBV5-4 and J is TRBJ1-6; the match to TRBD1 covers 10 bases. The germline gives CDR1 SGHNT, CDR2 YYREEE (reference sequence). V lost 4 bases, J lost 8 bases, and 6 bases stayed unmatched. The CDR3 totals 15 residues. This CDR3 reads CASSKTGGGYSPLHF. The CDR3 DNA reads as TGTGCCAGCAGCAAGACAGGGGGCGGGTATTCACCCCTCCACTTT.

In this sample, this clone turned up a few times. The chain employs TRBV7-9 and TRBJ1-6; weak D call: TRBD1 (6 bases). Germline V lookup: CDR1 SEHNR, CDR2 FQNEAQ (reference sequence). This CDR3 region has 14 residues. Trimming cost V 2 bases and J 11 bases, with 13 bases left between them. The CDR3 DNA follows: TGTGCCAGCAGCTTATCACAGGGAATGACACCCCTCCACTTT. Translated, it gives CASSLSQGMTPLHF. Looking up the rest from reference TRBV7-9 and TRBJ1-6 gives the full variable domain: DTGVSQNPRHKITKRGQNVTFRCDPISEHNRLYWYRQTLGQGPEFLTYFQNEAQLEKSRLLSDRFSAERPKGSFSTLEIQRTEQGDSAMYLCASSLSQGMTPLHFGNGTRLTVT.

The genes are TRBV18 and TRBJ2-6, with D perhaps matching TRBD1 (5 bases). Trimming cost V 0 bases and J 2 bases, with 8 bases left between them. Germline V CDR1 and CDR2: KGHSH, LQKENI. The CDR3 is 16 residues long. The CDR3 DNA sequence: TGTGCCAGCTCACCACCGGCAGGGACTGGGGCCAACGTCCTGACTTTC. Translating it yields CASSPPAGTGANVLTF.

The chain has TRBV11-1 and TRBJ2-7; TRBD1 might be the D (6 bases). The ends were cut back, 4 bases at V and 0 bases at J, with 16 bases in the middle. Looked up from germline, CDR1 is SGHAT and CDR2 is FQDESV (reference sequence). This CDR3 is 16 amino acids long. CDR3 sequence (DNA): TGTGCCAGCAGCTCGATACTCAGGGGCCACTCCTACGAGCAGTACTTC. The encoded protein is CASSSILRGHSYEQYF.

The sample holds one count of this clone. The chain combines TRBV4-1 with TRBJ2-5, with 8 positions matching TRBD2. The CDR3 contains 15 residues. V was pared by 3 bases and J by 5 bases, with 8 bases of the junction left unmatched. The germline gives CDR1 MGHRA, CDR2 YSYEKL. The CDR3 spells CASSHNGGAVETQYF. The CDR3 coding sequence is TGCGCCAGCAGCCATAACGGGGGGGCCGTCGAGACCCAGTACTTC.

This clone came up a few times. The V and J genes are TRBV7-9 and TRBJ1-1; D uncertain. V shed 6 bases and J shed 0 bases, with 14 bases lying between them. The CDR3 extends over 15 amino acids. Per germline, CDR1 SEHNR and CDR2 FQNEAQ (reference sequence). The CDR3 DNA reads TGTGCCAGCAGTGGGCAGAGACTAATGAACACTGAAGCTTTCTTT. Protein product: CASSGQRLMNTEAFF.

The chain employs TRBV9 and TRBJ2-5, with 8 bases aligning to TRBD2. The germline gives CDR1 SGDLS, CDR2 YYNGEE. This CDR3 is 15 amino acids long. With 1 base clipped from V and 1 base from J, the junction kept 3 bases outside the gene matches. The CDR3 reads CASSVRGGPQETQYF. The CDR3, as DNA: TGTGCCAGCAGCGTACGGGGGGGACCCCAAGAGACCCAGTACTTC.

The rearrangement links TRBV7-2 to TRBJ1-1; D call uncertain. The CDR3 totals 13 residues. With 5 bases removed from V and 0 bases from J, the gap between germline ends came to 7 bases. The germline V gene encodes CDR1 SGHTA and CDR2 FQGNSA. The CDR3 DNA reads TGTGCCAGCAGCCCCTTCTTGAACACTGAAGCTTTCTTT. This codes for CASSPFLNTEAFF.